These T cell receptor beta chains were read from a single sample in a study of cytotoxic CD8 clonotypes in ibrutinib-treated CLL. Using immunoSEQ multiplex PCR, the repertoire was profiled, and TCRdb retains in-frame clones only, with some absent. The repertoire consists of about 200,000 clones, with around 70% occurring once and the leading ten covering approximately 6.3%. The sequencing used PBMCs, collected after 12 months of ibrutinib treatment. These receptor sequences come from a human donor with chronic lymphocytic leukemia. The CDR3 runs from the conserved cysteine through the conserved F or W. A row's size may be missing; if present it is once, few, many or a size class.

size | V | CDR3
once | TRBV29-1 | CSVEGRRTSNTEAFF
. | TRBV29-1 | CSVEAAGTLDYGYTF
. | TRBV6-5 | CASSDLNQPQHF
. | TRBV6-1 | CASSGQLSGNTIYF
. | TRBV7-8 | CASSLGQYTGELFF
. | TRBV2 | CASMRDILFNQPQHF
. | TRBV27 | CASSFRVLAALTYNEQFF
. | TRBV30 | CAFHRAPGQKNTEAFF
. | TRBV15 | CATSRDSVYEQYF
. | TRBV4-3 | CASSTLSYLGDNEQFF
. | TRBV30 | CAWNTGQVGVYTF
. | TRBV6-4 | CADPILSATNEKLFF
. | TRBV6-5 | CASSPDRGFNQPQHF
. | TRBV5-1 | CASSLSGGDQPQHF
. | TRBV13 | CASSSTSGGPSYNEQFF
. | TRBV30 | CAWSDRAPNTEAFF
. | TRBV27 | CASNSRGGNQPQHF
few | TRBV11-3 | CASSPGQGQETQYF
. | TRBV6-5 | CASISSQGKEYGYTF
. | TRBV5-6 | CASSFPGGTDTQYF
. | TRBV7-9 | CASSFSGGAFVTDTQYF
. | TRBV19 | CASNDRVHQSQGNQPQHF
. | TRBV7-2 | CASSLDGGNSPLHF
. | TRBV30 | CACPGGHGQTQYF
. | TRBV28 | CATLPGHHTEAFF
. | TRBV5-1 | CASSLGGLPAPDTQYF
. | TRBV5-1 | CASSSTGSRYEQYF
. | TRBV18 | CASSPGTGARGYTF
. | TRBV2 | CASNAGREETQYF
. | TRBV9 | CASSKTGGEWSEQYF
. | TRBV30 | CAWTSGVAEAFF
few | TRBV20-1 | CSVGTETQYF
. | TRBV30 | CAWRGHGGKADTQYF
. | TRBV7-3 | CASSPGLAGSYNEQFF
. | TRBV5-1 | CASSSGAGFSEQYF
. | TRBV7-9 | CASSRSGTSTDTQYF
. | TRBV10-3 | CAISGYSENYGYTF
. | TRBV5-1 | CASSLAGTGINYGYTF
. | TRBV7-3 | CASSLVSRAGEQFF
. | TRBV9 | CASSSKGWGTEAFF
few | TRBV7-8 | CASSSYPGQGDYGYTF
. | TRBV5-1 | CASSLIVTSGEAFF
. | TRBV29-1 | CSVRTGGGNQPQHF
. | TRBV23-1 | CASSQPYGTGGIEQYF
. | TRBV7-2 | CASSRAGGADTQYF
few | TRBV6-5 | CASSYSWGSNQPQHF
few | TRBV7-2 | CASSLGGSTGELFF
. | TRBV7-2 | CASSKERGLRYEQFF
once | TRBV27 | CASRSGSPNEKLFF
once | TRBV28 | CASSFTGQGYNEQFF
. | TRBV20-1 | CSAGTTDTQYF
. | TRBV27 | CASRQGVISGGYTF
few | TRBV6-5 | CASSPQGGGNQPQHF
once | TRBV5-4 | CASSSGGGTDTQYF